These 25 T cell receptor beta chains share one sample of origin, sequenced in a study of beta chain features in type 1 diabetes. Every bit of the isolated RNA underwent reverse transcription, so sequencing read expressed TCRB transcripts. Using immunoSEQ multiplex PCR, the repertoire was profiled, and TCRdb retains in-frame clones only, with some absent. The sample holds 350,000 or so clones, about 18% seen once. The sample was naive CD4+ T cells from blood. These receptors all come from a woman between 18 and 30 years old in good health.

The chain carries TRBV30 and TRBJ1-1; tentatively, D is TRBD1 (6 bases). The CDR3 contains 11 residues. Germline V gives CDR1 GTSNPN, CDR2 SVGIG (reference sequence). The V gene lost 3 bases and the J gene lost 8 bases, with 10 bases spanning the gap. This CDR3 reads CAWSLDREAFF. Here the CDR3 DNA reads TGTGCCTGGAGCCTCGACAGGGAAGCTTTCTTT. Together with reference TRBV30 and TRBJ1-1, the CDR3 gives the full variable domain: SQTIHQWPATLVQPVGSPLSLECTVEGTSNPNLYWYRQAAGRGLQLLFYSVGIGQISSEVPQNLSASRPQDRQFILSSKKLLLSDSGFYLCAWSLDREAFFGQGTRLTVV.

V usage is TRBV29-1 and J usage is TRBJ1-2; 9 nucleotides match TRBD1. The germline gives CDR1 SQVTM, CDR2 ANQGSEA. CDR3 length: 13 amino acids. Trimming at V came to 4 bases and at J to 6 bases, leaving 6 bases not matched to a gene. CDR3 DNA: TGCAGCGTTGTACAGGGGGCGGGTGATGGCTACACCTTC. Protein sequence: CSVVQGAGDGYTF. Full variable domain (remainder filled in from reference TRBV29-1 and TRBJ1-2): SAVISQKPSRDICQRGTSLTIQCQVDSQVTMMFWYRQQPGQSLTLIATANQGSEATYESGFVIDKFPISRPNLTFSTLTVSNMSPEDSSIYLCSVVQGAGDGYTFGSGTRLTVV.

The gene calls are TRBV2 and TRBJ1-5; TRBD1 is a possible D gene (6 bases). This CDR3 comprises 15 residues. From germline, CDR1 is SNHLY and CDR2 FYNNEI. V lost 8 bases to trimming and J lost 3 bases, with 17 bases between them. The CDR3 reads CASVPTTGANQPQHF. The CDR3 DNA is TGTGCCAGCGTGCCCACGACAGGCGCCAATCAGCCCCAGCATTTT. The full variable domain, completed using reference TRBV2 and TRBJ1-5, is EPEVTQTPSHQVTQMGQEVILRCVPISNHLYFYWYRQILGQKVEFLVSFYNNEISEKSEIFDDQFSVERPDGSNFTLKIRSTKLEDSAMYFCASVPTTGANQPQHFGDGTRLSIL.

This clone was seen only a few times. V and J are TRBV18 and TRBJ2-1, with a tentative D call TRBD1 (5 bases). CDR1 KGHSH and CDR2 LQKENI come from the germline V gene. The germline V and J ends were trimmed by 4 bases and 1 base, with 8 bases remaining between them. The CDR3 is made up of 14 amino acids. The CDR3 region is CASSRDRSYNEQFF. CDR3 coding DNA: TGTGCCAGCTCACGAGACAGATCCTACAATGAGCAGTTCTTC.

The chain joins TRBV7-2 to TRBJ2-3; D call uncertain. V shed 0 bases and J shed 5 bases, with 12 bases lying between them. The CDR3 loop spans 15 amino acids. Germline loops: CDR1 SGHTA, CDR2 FQGNSA. CDR3 DNA sequence: TGTGCCAGCAGCTTAGCTCCCCAGGTAGAAGATACGCAGTATTTT. Residues: CASSLAPQVEDTQYF.

This sequence joins TRBV29-1 and TRBJ1-2, with D possibly matching TRBD1 (6 bases). This CDR3 spans 10 amino acids. V gave up 4 bases and J gave up 6 bases, with 6 bases separating them. Germline lookup yields CDR1 SQVTM and CDR2 ANQGSEA. The CDR3, as DNA: TGCAGCGTTGGACAGGATGGCTACACCTTC. As protein: CSVGQDGYTF.

This clone was observed a handful of times. The chain has TRBV7-2 and TRBJ1-6; tentative D call: TRBD1 (6 bases). This CDR3 has 16 residues. Looked up from germline, CDR1 is SGHTA and CDR2 is FQGNSA. V gave up 3 bases and J gave up 9 bases, with 18 bases separating them. The CDR3 bases are TGTGCCAGCAGCTTGGGACATACTGCAGTATCTTCACCCCTCCACTTT. This gives the protein CASSLGHTAVSSPLHF. Together with reference TRBV7-2 and TRBJ1-6, the CDR3 gives the full variable domain: GAGVSQSPSNKVTEKGKDVELRCDPISGHTALYWYRQSLGQGLEFLIYFQGNSAPDKSGLPSDRFSAERTGGSVSTLTIQRTQQEDSAVYLCASSLGHTAVSSPLHFGNGTRLTVT.

This clone was counted only a few times. The chain employs TRBV18 and TRBJ2-1, with D possibly matching TRBD2 (6 bases). The CDR3 is made up of 15 amino acids. Germline-derived CDR1 and CDR2 are KGHSH and LQKENI. The V gene lost 3 bases and the J gene lost 5 bases, with 14 bases spanning the gap. CDR3 sequence (DNA): TGTGCCAGCTCACCCATGACTAGGATGGACAATGAGCAGTTCTTC. Residues: CASSPMTRMDNEQFF.

V and J are TRBV18 and TRBJ2-7; 10 positions match TRBD1. V trimming: 3 bases; J trimming: 4 bases; junction bases outside the gene matches: 3. From germline, CDR1 is KGHSH and CDR2 LQKENI. The CDR3 covers 14 residues. This CDR3 is CASSPGQGVYEQYF. CDR3 in DNA: TGTGCCAGCTCACCTGGACAGGGGGTTTACGAGCAGTACTTC.

The rearrangement uses TRBV13 and TRBJ2-3; TRBD2 agrees at 8 bases. Per germline, CDR1 PRHDT and CDR2 FYEKMQ (reference sequence). CDR3 size: 17 residues. Trimming took 4 bases from V and 2 from J; bases not matched to a gene: 11. The CDR3 nucleotides read TGTGCCAGCAGCTGGGGAGCGGGAGTGGGGTTCACAGATACGCAGTATTTT. Its protein is CASSWGAGVGFTDTQYF.

This sequence joins TRBV7-3 and TRBJ1-1, with 8 bases fitting TRBD1. After removal of 5 bases from V and 3 bases from J, the junction contained 2 bases not matched to a gene. Germline-derived CDR1 and CDR2 are SGHTA and FQGTGA. The CDR3 extends over 13 amino acids. The CDR3 DNA reads TGTGCCAGCAGCCCGGACAGGGACACTGAAGCTTTCTTT. Translated: CASSPDRDTEAFF.

This clone was seen only a few times. The chain is built from TRBV25-1 and TRBJ2-1; 11 bases match TRBD2. V was clipped by 7 bases and J by 8 bases; unmatched bases: 7. The CDR3 is 14 amino acids. Germline lookup yields CDR1 MGHDK and CDR2 SYGVNS. The CDR3 is CASTTSGGPHEQFF. The CDR3 DNA sequence: TGTGCCAGCACTACTAGCGGGGGTCCCCATGAGCAGTTCTTC. The full variable domain, rest sourced from reference TRBV25-1 and TRBJ2-1, is EADIYQTPRYLVIGTGKKITLECSQTMGHDKMYWYQQDPGMELHLIHYSYGVNSTEKGDLSSESTVSRIRTEHFPLTLESARPSHTSQYLCASTTSGGPHEQFFGPGTRLTVL.

This clone was picked up a small number of times. The genes are TRBV29-1 and TRBJ2-7; the D is unclear. Germline CDR1 and CDR2: SQVTM and ANQGSEA. Trimming shortened V by 8 bases and J by 3 bases, and 11 bases separated the two germline ends. CDR3 length: 11 residues. CDR3 nucleotide sequence: TGCAGCTTCCAGGTTGGCTACGAGCAGTACTTC. Encoded protein: CSFQVGYEQYF.

In this sample, this clone turned up a few times. The chain links TRBV30 to TRBJ2-1; 14 bases fit TRBD2. The CDR3 length is 16 residues. V trimming: 2 bases; J trimming: 4 bases; junction bases outside the gene matches: 4. Germline V gives CDR1 GTSNPN, CDR2 SVGIG (reference sequence). The CDR3 sequence: CAWSTGLAGGYNEQFF. Written as DNA, the CDR3 is TGTGCCTGGAGTACTGGACTAGCGGGGGGTTACAATGAGCAGTTCTTC. The variable domain in full, with the rest retrieved from reference TRBV30 and TRBJ2-1, is SQTIHQWPATLVQPVGSPLSLECTVEGTSNPNLYWYRQAAGRGLQLLFYSVGIGQISSEVPQNLSASRPQDRQFILSSKKLLLSDSGFYLCAWSTGLAGGYNEQFFGPGTRLTVL.

J is TRBJ2-2 and V is TRBV18; TRBD2 agrees at 8 bases. The CDR3 is 16 residues long. The germline gives CDR1 KGHSH, CDR2 LQKENI. V lost 3 bases, J lost 1 base, and 4 bases stayed unmatched. The CDR3 region has the DNA TGTGCCAGCTCACCTCGAAGCGGGGGGAACACCGGGGAGCTGTTTTTT. Translating gives CASSPRSGGNTGELFF.

The chain carries TRBV7-2 and TRBJ1-2; a possible D gene is TRBD1 (5 bases). The CDR3 runs to 13 residues. The V and J ends lost 6 bases and 7 bases respectively, with 15 bases between them. CDR1 and CDR2 from the germline V gene are SGHTA and FQGNSA. The CDR3 DNA sequence: TGTGCCAGCAGAGATCCAGGGTCGGGTGGCTACACCTTC. This gives the protein CASRDPGSGGYTF.

This clone was seen a few times. The chain is built from TRBV29-1 and TRBJ2-5; TRBD2 aligns across 13 bases. Germline V gene data show CDR1 as SQVTM and CDR2 as ANQGSEA. This CDR3 is built from 13 residues. The ends lost 8 bases at V and 9 bases at J; junction bases unmatched: 9. The CDR3 nucleotides are TGCAGCTTTCCGGGACTAGCGGGAACCCCCCAGTACTTC. It encodes CSFPGLAGTPQYF.

This clone has just a few counts. The CDR3 is CAWTRDWFAEAFF. The CDR3 DNA follows: TGTGCCTGGACCAGAGACTGGTTCGCTGAAGCTTTCTTT. J is TRBJ1-1 and V is TRBV30; D unresolved. V was shortened by 4 bases and J by 6 bases, with 15 bases between the two germline ends. CDR1 is GTSNPN and CDR2 is SVGIG in the germline V gene (reference sequence). This CDR3 comprises 13 residues.

This clone was seen a few times. This chain joins TRBV2 and TRBJ2-5; 13 positions agree with TRBD2. J gave up 6 bases and V 6 bases, and 7 bases lay outside the gene matches. The CDR3 is 15 amino acids. Germline V gene data show CDR1 as SNHLY and CDR2 as FYNNEI. As DNA, the CDR3 is TGTGCCAGCAGAACCGGGACTAGCGGGATTAAGACCCAGTACTTC. It encodes CASRTGTSGIKTQYF.

This clone has more than one count but fewer than ten. The V gene is TRBV30, the J gene TRBJ1-3, with D unresolved. The CDR3 covers 12 residues. V lost 3 bases and J 4 bases, leaving 7 bases between the germline ends. Germline-derived CDR1 and CDR2 are GTSNPN and SVGIG (reference sequence). DNA for the CDR3: TGTGCCTGGAGATTCGTAGGAAACACCATATATTTT. This sequence encodes CAWRFVGNTIYF.

The chain carries TRBV6-1 and TRBJ2-7, with TRBD2 as a possible D gene (5 bases). V was cut by 11 bases and J by 0 bases, with 17 bases left in between. The CDR3 runs 14 residues. The V gene's germline CDR1 is MNHNS and CDR2 SASEGT. CDR3 DNA sequence: TGTGCCGTACAACCCGGGATCGCCTCCTACGAGCAGTACTTC. It specifies CAVQPGIASYEQYF.

Comments on this clone: One end of the junction varies from germline; a read error may be responsible. The chain recombines TRBV4-1 with TRBJ2-1, with TRBD1 matching 7 bases. This CDR3 spans 15 amino acids. Looked up from germline, CDR1 is MGHRA and CDR2 is YSYEKL. The chain's CDR3 is CASSQAWTGDNEQFF. The CDR3 region has the DNA TGTGCCAGCAGCCAAGCCTGGACAGGAGACAATGAGCAGTTCTTC.

This chain links TRBV7-2 with TRBJ1-4; 9 bases fit TRBD1. Trimming at V came to 5 bases and at J to 3 bases, leaving 4 bases not matched to a gene. This CDR3 has 15 amino acids. Per the germline V gene, CDR1 is SGHTA and CDR2 is FQGNSA. DNA for the CDR3: TGTGCCAGCAGCACACAGGGGGCCCCTAATGAAAAACTGTTTTTT. It encodes CASSTQGAPNEKLFF. Combining the CDR3 with reference TRBV7-2 and TRBJ1-4 gives the whole variable domain GAGVSQSPSNKVTEKGKDVELRCDPISGHTALYWYRQSLGQGLEFLIYFQGNSAPDKSGLPSDRFSAERTGGSVSTLTIQRTQQEDSAVYLCASSTQGAPNEKLFFGSGTQLSVL.

The chain has TRBV18 and TRBJ2-7, with D possibly matching TRBD1 (6 bases). The CDR3 contains 14 residues. Trimming removed 3 bases at V and 2 bases at J, with 11 bases between. Germline V gives CDR1 KGHSH, CDR2 LQKENI. CDR3 bases: TGTGCCAGCTCACCTGGACAGTCAGCCTACGAGCAGTACTTC. Protein product: CASSPGQSAYEQYF.

CDR3 DNA sequence: TGCGCCAGCAGCCCACAGGGGATTTACACCGGGGAGCTGTTTTTT. The encoded protein is CASSPQGIYTGELFF. This rearrangement joins TRBV5-1 to TRBJ2-2; 7 nucleotides line up with TRBD1. J was trimmed by 3 bases and V by 4 bases; bases with no gene match: 6. Germline CDR1 SGHRS, CDR2 YFSETQ. This CDR3 contains 15 residues. The full variable domain, with the rest looked up from reference TRBV5-1 and TRBJ2-2, is KAGVTQTPRYLIKTRGQQVTLSCSPISGHRSVSWYQQTPGQGLQFLFEYFSETQRNKGNFPGRFSGRQFSNSRSEMNVSTLELGDSALYLCASSPQGIYTGELFFGEGSRLTVL.